Below, 14 T cell receptor beta chains from the same sample are listed, as sequenced in a study of cytomegalovirus exposure and HLA in healthy donors. This PCR relied on a set of 60 Vbeta primers and 13 Jbeta primers. The table came from immunoSEQ multiplex PCR; TCRdb's copy has only in-frame clones and leaves some out. This table has about 180,000 clones, roughly 80% appearing once. The specimen was PBMCs. Receptor source: a man in his thirties or forties in good health and CMV-seronegative.

This chain connects TRBV19 to TRBJ1-5, with D perhaps TRBD1 (5 bases). Germline V lookup: CDR1 LNHDA, CDR2 SQIVND (reference sequence). The CDR3 is 16 amino acids. Deletions cut 6 bases from V and 0 bases from J, with 15 bases between. This chain's CDR3 is CASRTDGLDSNQPQHF. CDR3 DNA: TGTGCCAGTAGGACAGATGGGTTGGATAGCAATCAGCCCCAGCATTTT.

Note on this clone: At one of its ends the junction is not consistent with the germline gene, which may arise from a read error. The chain is built from TRBV7-9 and TRBJ2-3; D remains unclear. This CDR3 is built from 12 residues. CDR1 is SEHNR, CDR2 FQNEAQ, per germline (reference sequence). CDR3 sequence reads: CSSSFDIPQQYF. For the CDR3, the DNA is TGTTCCAGCAGCTTCGACATCCCGCAGCAGTATTTT.

V gene TRBV5-1 combines with J gene TRBJ2-5, with D perhaps matching TRBD2 (6 bases). The germline V gene has CDR1 SGHRS and CDR2 YFSETQ. The CDR3 loop spans 16 amino acids. V gave up 0 bases and J gave up 5 bases, with 17 bases separating them. The CDR3 is CASSLVTGGAWETQYF. CDR3 in DNA: TGCGCCAGCAGCTTGGTAACGGGCGGGGCGTGGGAGACCCAGTACTTC.

The genes are TRBV19 and TRBJ1-4; TRBD1 matches 7 bases. J gave up 8 bases and V 6 bases, and 6 bases lay outside the gene matches. The CDR3 spans 13 residues. Germline CDR1 is LNHDA and CDR2 is SQIVND (reference sequence). CDR3 coding DNA: TGTGCCAGTAGACACAGGGGAGGAGAAAAACTGTTTTTT. Protein sequence: CASRHRGGEKLFF.

V and J are TRBV4-1 and TRBJ2-3; no definite D call. In germline, CDR1 is MGHRA, CDR2 YSYEKL. The CDR3 spans 16 residues. Trimming removed 0 bases from V and 2 bases from J, with 12 bases in between. CDR3 coding DNA: TGCGCCAGCAGCCAAGATACAATGTTGGCCACAGATACGCAGTATTTT. Residues: CASSQDTMLATDTQYF.

This chain links TRBV7-9 with TRBJ2-1, with 11 positions matching TRBD2. CDR1 is SEHNR, CDR2 FQNEAQ, per germline (reference sequence). The CDR3 covers 17 residues. V shed 5 bases, J shed 8 bases, and the junction held 14 bases outside the gene matches. The CDR3 DNA reads TGTGCCAGCAGCCCTAGACTTACTAGCGGGAGTCGGCATGAGCAGTTCTTC. Protein product: CASSPRLTSGSRHEQFF.

The rearrangement uses TRBV15 and TRBJ1-2, with D perhaps matching TRBD1 (5 bases). Trimming stripped 4 bases from V and 2 bases from J, with 8 bases between. The CDR3 consists of 13 residues. Germline CDR1 and CDR2: LNHNV and YYDKDF (reference sequence). As DNA, the CDR3 is TGTGCCACCAGCACACAGGACAACTATGGCTACACCTTC. Translation gives CATSTQDNYGYTF.

The chain links TRBV4-2 to TRBJ2-4; D may be TRBD2 (6 bases). Trimming left V 0 bases short and J 1 base short, with 10 bases between. The CDR3 is 16 residues long. Germline CDR1 is LGHNA and CDR2 is YNFKEQ. CDR3 DNA: TGTGCCAGCAGCCAAGACGGGGGAAGGGCCAAAAACATTCAGTACTTC. Its protein product is CASSQDGGRAKNIQYF.

Details on this clone: An end of the junction does not agree with germline; a read error may underlie this. The chain couples TRBV18 to TRBJ2-7; 14 nucleotides agree with TRBD2. The CDR3 is 18 residues long. CDR1 KGHSH and CDR2 LQKENI come from the germline V gene. The CDR3, as DNA: TGTGCCAGCTCGACTCCGGGACTAGCGGGAGATTTTCCTGCATTTAGTTTCTTC. As protein: CASSTPGLAGDFPAFSFF.

The J gene is TRBJ2-5, the V gene TRBV29-1; D is possibly TRBD1 (5 bases). Trimming stripped 4 bases from V and 1 base from J, with 7 bases between. There are 12 residues in the CDR3. From germline, CDR1 is SQVTM and CDR2 ANQGSEA. The CDR3 DNA sequence: TGCAGCGTTGCAGGGTCCCAAGAGACCCAGTACTTC. The encoded protein is CSVAGSQETQYF.

The V call is TRBV6-7, the J call TRBJ1-2, with 8 nucleotides matching TRBD1. TRBV6-7 is an ORF; its function is uncertain. This CDR3 region has 14 residues. V trimming: 9 bases; J trimming: 5 bases; junction bases outside the gene matches: 11. The CDR3, as DNA: TGTGCCAGGCCCCAGAACGGACAGGGATATGGCTACACCTTC. It is translated as CARPQNGQGYGYTF.

This clone was seen once. V is TRBV4-1 and J is TRBJ2-3, with D tentatively TRBD2 (7 bases). CDR1 and CDR2 from the germline V gene are MGHRA and YSYEKL. Trimming pared 1 base from V and 5 bases from J, leaving 19 bases between. The CDR3 length is 17 residues. Here the CDR3 reads CASSQGRDRGGGDTQYF. The CDR3 DNA reads as TGCGCCAGCAGCCAAGGTCGGGATCGGGGAGGGGGAGATACGCAGTATTTT.

The chain employs TRBV25-1 and TRBJ2-2; no clear D gene. The V end lost 6 bases, the J end lost 3 bases, and 2 bases lay between the germline ends. The CDR3 runs to 11 residues. Germline V gene sequence: CDR1 MGHDK, CDR2 SYGVNS. Here the CDR3 reads CASSYTGELFF. The CDR3 DNA sequence: TGTGCCAGCAGCTACACCGGGGAGCTGTTTTTT.

V is TRBV19 and J is TRBJ2-7; 8 nucleotides align to TRBD1. Germline V gene lookup returns CDR1 LNHDA and CDR2 SQIVND (reference sequence). J gave up 3 bases and V 5 bases, and 6 bases lay outside the gene matches. This CDR3 contains 14 residues. The CDR3 loop is CASSWAGGVYEQYF. The CDR3 nucleotides read TGTGCCAGTAGTTGGGCAGGGGGCGTCTACGAGCAGTACTTC.